This T cell receptor (beta chain) was identified during a study of CD8 T cells in ankylosing spondylitis. The table lists this clonotype with many counts. CDR3 length: 15 residues. Germline loops: CDR1 LGHNA, CDR2 YSLEER. With V trimmed by 1 base and J by 3 bases, 2 bases remained unmatched. In TCRdb, the 5' RACE reads were re-called with MiXCR into one record per CDR3 protein. Of about 160,000 distinct CDR3 sequences in the sample, approximately 9% were seen once. This sequence was found in a female donor with ankylosing spondylitis or in good health (not recorded which). The sequencing sample was made of blood, either unsorted or a sorted T cell fraction (not recorded which). The V call is TRBV4-3, the J call TRBJ2-7; 11 bases line up with TRBD2. The CDR3 spells CASSQGLAGYYEQYF. CDR3 nucleotides: TGCGCCAGCAGCCAAGGACTAGCGGGGTACTACGAGCAGTACTTC.